A selection of T cell receptor beta chains follows, all from one sample in a study of cytomegalovirus exposure and HLA in healthy donors. Using immunoSEQ multiplex PCR, the repertoire was profiled, and TCRdb retains in-frame clones only, with some absent. This table holds 150,000 to 200,000 clones, 79% found once. The sequencing input was PBMCs. Source of these receptors: a girl aged 5 to 17 in good health and CMV-seropositive. Each CDR3 is given with its conserved first and last residue. D genes are given only for firm matches. The size entry is marked missing in some rows and otherwise reads once, few, many or a size class.

d_call clone_size j_call v_call cdr3_nt cdr3_aa
TRBD2 NA TRBJ2-3 TRBV2 TGTGCCAGCAGTGTCGGCGGGGGGAGGGTAGCAGATACGCAGTATTTT CASSVGGGRVADTQYF
NA NA TRBJ1-2 TRBV14 TGTGCCAGCATCTCGGGAGTAGATGGCTACACCTTC CASISGVDGYTF
TRBD2 once TRBJ2-7 TRBV4-3 TGCGCCAGCAGCCACTCCCTTGAGGCGGGGGTTGGGTTAAATGGCGAGCAGTACTTC CASSHSLEAGVGLNGEQYF
TRBD2 few TRBJ2-1 TRBV6-6 TGTGCCAGCATACTTAGCGGGGGGGCGTTATATGAGCAGTTCTTC CASILSGGALYEQFF
NA NA TRBJ2-5 TRBV5-1 TGCGCCAGCAGCTTGTTGGCCGAACAAGAGACCCAGTACTTC CASSLLAEQETQYF
NA NA TRBJ1-1 TRBV29-1 TGCAGCGTTGAAGATCTCTCGCTGCGAGCTTTCTTT CSVEDLSLRAFF
NA NA TRBJ2-7 TRBV7-8 TGTGCCAGCAGCCTCGGACAGCCCTACGAGCAGTACTTC CASSLGQPYEQYF
NA NA TRBJ1-2 TRBV2 TGTGCCAGCAGGGCCCCAGGGGCGAACTATGGCTACACCTTC CASRAPGANYGYTF
TRBD2 NA TRBJ2-7 TRBV6-1 TGTGCCAGCACCCAGACTAGCGGGGAGTACGAGCAGTACTTC CASTQTSGEYEQYF
TRBD1 few TRBJ2-3 TRBV7-2 TGTGCCAGCAGCTTGGCCAGGGGGAACACAGATACGCAGTATTTT CASSLARGNTDTQYF
TRBD2 NA TRBJ2-3 TRBV9 TGTGCCAGCAGCCCGCGGACTAGCGGGGGGGCCGGTAGCACAGATACGCAGTATTTT CASSPRTSGGAGSTDTQYF
TRBD2 few TRBJ2-1 TRBV2 TGTGCCAGCAGTGAGACACTAGCGGGGGCCTACAATGAGCAGTTCTTC CASSETLAGAYNEQFF
TRBD1 NA TRBJ1-4 TRBV7-9 TGTGCCAGCAGCTTTGGGGACAGGGGGGATGAAAAACTGTTTTTT CASSFGDRGDEKLFF
TRBD2 NA TRBJ2-3 TRBV7-2 TGTGCCAGCAGCTTAGCCCTTTATCGGACTAGCGGGGGGAGAACAGATACGCAGTATTTT CASSLALYRTSGGRTDTQYF
NA few TRBJ1-1 TRBV6-5 TGTGCCAGCAGTTACGGGCTCGAGGGGGTCACTGAAGCTTTCTTT CASSYGLEGVTEAFF
NA NA TRBJ2-2 TRBV14 TGTGCCAGCAGCCAGACTGGTAGAGGGAACACCGGGGAGCTGTTTTTT CASSQTGRGNTGELFF
TRBD2 NA TRBJ2-1 TRBV5-4 TGTGCCAGCAGCCTTAGCGGGGGGATCTACAATGAGCAGTTCTTC CASSLSGGIYNEQFF
TRBD1 NA TRBJ2-7 TRBV25-1 TGTGCCAGCAGTGATGACAGGGGCCACGACGAGCAGTACTTC CASSDDRGHDEQYF
NA NA TRBJ2-1 TRBV9 TGTGCCAGCAGCCCCCCTCACAATGAGCAGTTCTTC CASSPPHNEQFF
NA once TRBJ2-2 TRBV7-6 TGTGCCAGCAGCTTAGAGGGGACCGGGGAGCTGTTTTTT CASSLEGTGELFF
NA once TRBJ2-1 TRBV11-3 TGTGCCAGCAGCTTGGTGGGGGCCTCCTACAATGAGCAGTTCTTC CASSLVGASYNEQFF
TRBD1 NA TRBJ2-2 TRBV19 TGTGCCACTCAGGACAGGGGGGACACCGGGGAGCTGTTTTTT CATQDRGDTGELFF
NA NA TRBJ2-2 TRBV7-9 TGTGCCAGCAGCTTACCCCCCACAGGGTCGAGTACCGGGGAGCTGTTTTTT CASSLPPTGSSTGELFF
TRBD2 few TRBJ2-1 TRBV7-8 TGTGCCAGCAGCTCAACACCGGGACTAGCGGTTCAGTTCTTC CASSSTPGLAVQFF
TRBD2 NA TRBJ2-1 TRBV4-1 TGCGCCAGCAGCCCTACCTGGACTAGCCTCAATGAGCAGTTCTTC CASSPTWTSLNEQFF
TRBD2 NA TRBJ2-1 TRBV2 TGTGCCAGCAGCAAACTAGCGGACAGCTCCTACAATGAGCAGTTCTTC CASSKLADSSYNEQFF
NA NA TRBJ1-1 TRBV5-4 TGTGCCAGCACCCTCTCCGGCAGGGTAGGGACTGAAGCTTTCTTT CASTLSGRVGTEAFF
NA NA TRBJ1-2 TRBV5-6 TGTGCCAGCAGCTTGGCACAGGGTGGCACCTTC CASSLAQGGTF
TRBD1 NA TRBJ2-7 TRBV4-3 TGCGCCAGCAGCCAAGAGGGACAGAGAGTCTACGAGCAGTACTTC CASSQEGQRVYEQYF
NA NA TRBJ1-2 TRBV28 TGTGCCAGCAGTTTGGCGGGGTTGGGGTATGGCTACACCTTC CASSLAGLGYGYTF
TRBD2 NA TRBJ2-3 TRBV5-1 TGCGCCAGCAGCTTGAGAACTAGCGCGCAGTATTTT CASSLRTSAQYF
NA once TRBJ1-4 TRBV7-9 TGTGCCAGCAGCCCCCACGGTGAAAAACTGTTTTTT CASSPHGEKLFF
NA few TRBJ2-2 TRBV27 TGTGCCAGCAGTTTAGTCCACCCTCAGGGGCACGGGGAGCTGTTTTTT CASSLVHPQGHGELFF
TRBD1 NA TRBJ1-1 TRBV19 TGTGCCAGTAGTATAGGATCGACAGGGGGGACTGAAGCTTTCTTT CASSIGSTGGTEAFF
NA NA TRBJ1-3 TRBV18 TGTGCCAGCTCCGCCTCCACTAATGGAAACACCATATATTTT CASSASTNGNTIYF
NA NA TRBJ2-5 TRBV6-6 TGTGCCAGCAGTTACGGGACAATGAAGACCCAGTACTTC CASSYGTMKTQYF
NA NA TRBJ1-1 TRBV4-1 TGCGCCAGCAGCCAAATGCCGGCGGGTTTTTCAACTGAAGCTTTCTTT CASSQMPAGFSTEAFF
NA NA TRBJ1-2 TRBV5-1 TGCGCCAGCAGCTCCCAGGGGCTGCCGGTCGGTAACTATGGCTACACCTTC CASSSQGLPVGNYGYTF
TRBD1 NA TRBJ2-5 TRBV27 TGTGCCAGCAGTTTTGCCCGCCGGGACAGGCGGCTCCTCGGTGGGGAGACCCAGTACTTC CASSFARRDRRLLGGETQYF
TRBD1 NA TRBJ1-2 TRBV29-1 TGCAGCGTCCCGGACAGGAGATATGGCTACACCTTC CSVPDRRYGYTF
NA NA TRBJ2-7 TRBV6-6 TGTGCCAGCAGTTACTCGGGGCAGGACAACGAGCAGTACTTC CASSYSGQDNEQYF
TRBD2 NA TRBJ2-7 TRBV6-5 TGTGCCAGCGGGGGGGGCGAGCAGTACTTC CASGGGEQYF
TRBD1 NA TRBJ1-1 TRBV4-2 TGTGCCAGCAGCCAACAGGCCGCGGGACAGGGAATCCCTGAAGCTTTCTTT CASSQQAAGQGIPEAFF
TRBD2 NA TRBJ2-3 TRBV25-1 TGTGCCAGCAGTAAGGGGACTAGCCCAGATACGCAGTATTTT CASSKGTSPDTQYF
NA NA TRBJ1-1 TRBV6-5 TGTGCCAGCAGGCAGGGTAGTGGGAACACTGAAGCTTTCTTT CASRQGSGNTEAFF
TRBD1 NA TRBJ2-7 TRBV19 TGTGCCATTTGGGGGAGGACAGGGAAATGTAAGTACTTC CAIWGRTGKCKYF
NA few TRBJ1-5 TRBV7-9 TGTGCCAGCAGCTTAGGGGGAGGTAATCAGCCCCAGCATTTT CASSLGGGNQPQHF
NA once TRBJ1-1 TRBV25-1 TGTGCCAGCAGTGAGGCAGGGAACACTGAAGCTTTCTTT CASSEAGNTEAFF
NA NA TRBJ1-1 TRBV6-6 TGTGCCAGCAGTCAGAGAGGCGGGAAGTCTGAAGCTTTCTTT CASSQRGGKSEAFF